The 2 T cell receptor beta chains presented below share a single source sample, sequenced in a study of early T cells in non-severe SARS-CoV-2 infection. Each CDR3 protein gets one entry after TCRdb re-called the 5' RACE reads with MiXCR. The sample yields 40,000 to 65,000 distinct CDR3 sequences, approximately 8% seen once. Sequencing used whole blood. These receptors all come from an adult who was a healthcare worker with PCR-confirmed SARS-CoV-2 infection or an uninfected control (not recorded which).

This clonotype was recorded a few times. The J gene is TRBJ2-1, the V gene TRBV7-2; D is ambiguous. This CDR3 comprises 12 residues. Germline CDR1 is SGHTA and CDR2 is FQGNSA. The V and J ends lost 4 bases and 8 bases respectively, with 9 bases between them. The CDR3 nucleotides are TGTGCCAGCAGCTCCCCGGGCGATGAGCAGTTCTTC. Translation gives CASSSPGDEQFF.

The sample holds many counts of this clonotype. The chain is built from TRBV20-1 and TRBJ2-1; D is possibly TRBD1 or TRBD2 (6 bases each). Germline CDR1 and CDR2: DFQATT and SNEGSKA (reference sequence). Trimming cost V 1 base and J 0 bases, with 19 bases left between them. CDR3 length equals 18 residues. CDR3 region: CSARVEGGNPYSYNEQFF. The CDR3, as DNA: TGCAGTGCTAGAGTGGAGGGGGGCAACCCATACTCCTACAATGAGCAGTTCTTC.